The 20 T cell receptor beta chains given below trace back to one sample, sequenced in a study of OX40 agonist ivuxolimab in advanced cancers. Generated by immunoSEQ multiplex PCR, the TCRdb table keeps only in-frame clones and is missing some. In the table there are 30,000 to 45,000 clones, roughly nine tenths of which are singletons. The starting material was CD4+ or CD8+ T cells sorted from blood, obtained in a trial of the OX40 agonist ivuxolimab. Every receptor here comes from an adult with an advanced solid tumor such as melanoma, head and neck, liver or kidney cancer.

V gene TRBV7-2 combines with J gene TRBJ2-3; D is perhaps TRBD1 (5 bases). CDR1 is SGHTA and CDR2 is FQGNSA in the germline V gene. Trimming stripped 2 bases from V and 4 bases from J, with 16 bases between. This CDR3 is 16 amino acids long. The CDR3 is CASSLRSGLQADTQYF. CDR3 coding DNA: TGTGCCAGCAGCTTAAGGTCAGGGCTACAGGCAGATACGCAGTATTTT.

The chain links TRBV14 to TRBJ2-3, with 9 bases aligning to TRBD2. CDR3 length equals 17 residues. Germline V gene sequence: CDR1 SGHDN, CDR2 FVKESK. V shed 4 bases, J shed 5 bases, and the junction held 13 bases outside the gene matches. CDR3 bases: TGTGCCAGCAGCCCAGGAAATCTAGCGGGATACGTAGATACGCAGTATTTT. It encodes CASSPGNLAGYVDTQYF. The full variable domain, in which reference TRBV14 and TRBJ2-3 provide the parts outside the CDR3, is EAGVTQFPSHSVIEKGQTVTLRCDPISGHDNLYWYRRVMGKEIKFLLHFVKESKQDESGMPNNRFLAERTGGTYSTLKVQPAELEDSGVYFCASSPGNLAGYVDTQYFGPGTRLTVL.

J is TRBJ2-3 and V is TRBV10-3, with a weak D call TRBD2 (5 bases). V shed 4 bases and J shed 0 bases, with 11 bases lying between them. Germline V gene sequence: CDR1 ENHRY, CDR2 SYGVKD. The CDR3 consists of 15 residues. The CDR3 DNA follows: TGTGCCATCAGTGTACTAGGGTCTAGCACAGATACGCAGTATTTT. Encoded protein: CAISVLGSSTDTQYF.

The rearrangement links TRBV5-1 to TRBJ1-1, with 8 bases identical to TRBD1. Per germline, CDR1 SGHRS and CDR2 YFSETQ. The CDR3 length is 15 residues. The ends lost 2 bases at V and 5 bases at J; junction bases unmatched: 8. The CDR3 loop reads CASSLVQGVGTEAFF. The CDR3 nucleotides are TGCGCCAGCAGCTTAGTACAGGGGGTGGGGACTGAAGCTTTCTTT.

The chain recombines TRBV14 with TRBJ2-5; 7 positions match TRBD1. CDR1 and CDR2 (germline): SGHDN, FVKESK. Losses at the gene ends were 4 bases for V and 4 bases for J; bases not matched to a gene: 9. CDR3 size: 15 residues. The CDR3 region has the DNA TGTGCCAGCAGCCGCTCACTGGGACAGACAGAGACCCAGTACTTC. It specifies CASSRSLGQTETQYF.

V is TRBV4-2 and J is TRBJ2-5, with D possibly being TRBD1 or TRBD2 (6 bases each). CDR3 length equals 14 residues. The V gene's germline CDR1 is LGHNA and CDR2 YNFKEQ. Trimming pared 1 base from V and 4 bases from J, leaving 10 bases between. CDR3 loop: CASSQVGGGETQYF. CDR3 in DNA: TGTGCCAGCAGCCAAGTGGGGGGCGGAGAGACCCAGTACTTC.

This chain uses TRBV20-1 with TRBJ2-5; D is unresolved. This CDR3 has 10 amino acids. V was trimmed by 3 bases and J by 5 bases, leaving 4 bases between them. Germline V lookup: CDR1 DFQATT, CDR2 SNEGSKA (reference sequence). CDR3: CSASMETQYF. The DNA for the CDR3 is TGCAGTGCTAGTATGGAGACCCAGTACTTC.

The genes are TRBV18 and TRBJ2-7; D may be TRBD2 (6 bases). This CDR3 spans 15 amino acids. The V gene lost 2 bases and the J gene lost 0 bases, with 11 bases spanning the gap. From germline, CDR1 is KGHSH and CDR2 LQKENI. The CDR3: CASSPTSTSSYEQYF. The CDR3 DNA reads as TGTGCCAGCTCACCAACATCGACTAGCTCCTACGAGCAGTACTTC.

This rearrangement joins TRBV28 to TRBJ2-1; perhaps TRBD2 as D (6 bases). Germline V CDR1 and CDR2: MDHEN, SYDVKM. Trimming removed 1 base from V and 9 bases from J, with 19 bases in between. This CDR3 region has 16 residues. CDR3 sequence reads: CASSLSPMPGSGEQFF. CDR3 sequence (DNA): TGTGCCAGCAGTTTATCCCCCATGCCCGGGAGCGGTGAGCAGTTCTTC.

This chain links TRBV29-1 with TRBJ2-5; 8 nucleotides match TRBD1. CDR1 and CDR2 (germline): SQVTM, ANQGSEA. CDR3 size: 16 residues. V lost 1 base, J lost 2 bases, and 9 bases stayed unmatched. The CDR3 here is CSVEGATGTGQETQYF. CDR3 nucleotide sequence: TGCAGCGTTGAAGGGGCCACCGGGACAGGACAAGAGACCCAGTACTTC.

V usage is TRBV11-2 and J usage is TRBJ1-6, with TRBD1 identical over 8 bases. From germline, CDR1 is SGHAT and CDR2 FQNNGV. With 1 base clipped from V and 7 bases from J, the junction kept 3 bases outside the gene matches. The length of the CDR3 is 15 residues. CDR3 bases: TGTGCCAGCAGCTTAGGTGGGACAGGCAATTCACCCCTCCACTTT. Amino acid sequence: CASSLGGTGNSPLHF.

The chain couples TRBV30 to TRBJ1-5; D is unclear. This CDR3 is 14 amino acids long. Germline V lookup: CDR1 GTSNPN, CDR2 SVGIG (reference sequence). V gave up 0 bases and J gave up 3 bases, with 9 bases separating them. The CDR3 region has the DNA TGTGCCTGGAGTGTGGGGTTAGACAATCAGCCCCAGCATTTT. This gives the protein CAWSVGLDNQPQHF.

In nucleotides, the CDR3 is TGTGCCTGGGGAGCCCTAGCGGGAGAGACCCAGTACTTC. This gives the protein CAWGALAGETQYF. The rearrangement links TRBV30 to TRBJ2-5; TRBD2 matches at 8 bases. This CDR3 region has 13 residues. The J segment lost 4 bases and the V segment lost 5 bases, leaving 6 bases of the junction unmatched. Looked up from germline, CDR1 is GTSNPN and CDR2 is SVGIG (reference sequence).

In this sample, this clone turned up once. CDR3 sequence reads: CASSFGGSFSFSDEQFF. CDR3 DNA sequence: TGTGCCAGCAGCTTTGGCGGGAGTTTCTCTTTTTCGGATGAGCAGTTCTTC. The chain couples TRBV5-4 to TRBJ2-1; 7 positions agree with TRBD2. This CDR3 contains 17 residues. Trimming took 2 bases from V and 8 from J; bases not matched to a gene: 16. Looked up from germline, CDR1 is SGHNT and CDR2 is YYREEE (reference sequence). Full variable domain (remainder filled in from reference TRBV5-4 and TRBJ2-1): ETGVTQSPTHLIKTRGQQVTLRCSSQSGHNTVSWYQQALGQGPQFIFQYYREEENGRGNFPPRFSGLQFPNYSSELNVNALELDDSALYLCASSFGGSFSFSDEQFFGPGTRLTVL.

The chain is built from TRBV4-1 and TRBJ2-2; TRBD1 is a possible D gene (5 bases). This CDR3 comprises 14 residues. In germline, CDR1 is MGHRA, CDR2 YSYEKL. V lost 2 bases to trimming and J lost 5 bases, with 9 bases between them. As DNA, the CDR3 is TGCGCCAGCAGCCAACCAAGGGGTACCGGGGAGCTGTTTTTT. Amino acids: CASSQPRGTGELFF.

The chain recombines TRBV7-8 with TRBJ2-2; 8 bases map to TRBD2. CDR1 is SGHVS and CDR2 is FQNEAQ in the germline V gene. With 1 base clipped from V and 3 bases from J, the junction kept 4 bases outside the gene matches. The CDR3 has 16 amino acids. The CDR3 protein is CASSLVSGRYTGELFF. In DNA, the CDR3 is TGTGCCAGCAGCTTAGTCAGCGGGAGATACACCGGGGAGCTGTTTTTT.

The chain uses TRBV15 and TRBJ2-1, with TRBD1 identical over 9 bases. Unmatched junction bases numbered 7, after V lost 5 bases and J lost 2 bases. CDR1 is LNHNV, CDR2 YYDKDF, per germline (reference sequence). The CDR3 has 16 residues. CDR3 sequence: CATSSWTGVPYNEQFF. The CDR3 coding sequence is TGTGCCACCAGCTCCTGGACAGGGGTCCCCTACAATGAGCAGTTCTTC. The full variable domain, with the rest looked up from reference TRBV15 and TRBJ2-1, is DAMVIQNPRYQVTQFGKPVTLSCSQTLNHNVMYWYQQKSSQAPKLLFHYYDKDFNNEADTPDNFQSRRPNTSFCFLDIRSPGLGDTAMYLCATSSWTGVPYNEQFFGPGTRLTVL.

This rearrangement joins TRBV5-1 to TRBJ2-4, with D perhaps being TRBD1 or TRBD2 (5 bases each). From germline, CDR1 is SGHRS and CDR2 YFSETQ. The CDR3 consists of 14 residues. Trimming took off 4 bases at V and 10 bases at J, with 18 bases between the two ends. The CDR3: CASSTAVGEPIQYF. DNA of the CDR3: TGCGCCAGCAGCACGGCGGTGGGGGAGCCGATTCAGTACTTC.

V gene TRBV2 combines with J gene TRBJ1-5, with D hard to call. Trimming shortened V by 5 bases and J by 4 bases, and 12 bases separated the two germline ends. Germline CDR1 SNHLY, CDR2 FYNNEI. This CDR3 is built from 14 residues. The CDR3 loop reads CASSSELRNQPQHF. The CDR3 DNA follows: TGTGCCAGCAGTTCCGAACTGAGGAATCAGCCCCAGCATTTT. The whole variable domain, filled in from reference TRBV2 and TRBJ1-5, reads EPEVTQTPSHQVTQMGQEVILRCVPISNHLYFYWYRQILGQKVEFLVSFYNNEISEKSEIFDDQFSVERPDGSNFTLKIRSTKLEDSAMYFCASSSELRNQPQHFGDGTRLSIL.

The chain employs TRBV6-5 and TRBJ2-7; D not resolved. Germline lookup yields CDR1 MNHEY and CDR2 SVGAGI. This CDR3 region has 13 residues. V was trimmed by 7 bases and J by 5 bases, leaving 15 bases between them. CDR3 DNA: TGTGCCAGCAACCCCCCCGGGCAGAACGAGCAGTACTTC. Encoded protein: CASNPPGQNEQYF.